This TCR beta chain was profiled in a study of human T cells and chemical hapten exposure. On the study more broadly: TCR yields per sample varied, mainly owing to small pooled library volume differences.

The CDR3 is 15 residues long. The germline CDR1 and CDR2 sequences are MDHEN and SYDVKM. Trimming took 8 bases from V and 1 from J, leaving 15 bases between them. There are many counts of this clonotype. As the library was built, unique molecular identifiers were attached to individual cDNA molecules. Authors' analysis steps: Sample-level TCR yields exhibited a median of around 93,000, with a range of about 20,000 to 690,600. TCRdb re-analysed the RACE reads in MiXCR, keeping a single row per CDR3 protein. Here the V and J calls rest on TCRdb's processing, not on the authors' analysis. The sample contains about 45,000 distinct CDR3 sequences, 3.5% to 4.5% of which appear only once. Stated time point: healthy volunteer bleed at 2 weeks. Total RNA was isolated from whole blood that had not been fractionated.

The source is a human donor in good health. Some clones in this sample may be carry-over from other donors' samples. The V call is TRBV28, the J call TRBJ1-5; maybe TRBD1 (6 bases). The source material was whole blood. CDR3: CASLSPGGSNQPQHF. Here the CDR3 DNA reads TGTGCCAGCCTATCACCGGGGGGCAGCAATCAGCCCCAGCATTTT.